This TCR beta chain stems from a study of blood T cell repertoires in COVID-19. Study-level background: Collection of acute and convalescent COVID-19 samples took place in the United States, Italy and Spain. The analysed material was cDNA or gDNA that came from T cells, B-cell-depleted T cells, or PBMCs.

This clone occurred a few times. Germline V gene data show CDR1 as MNHEY and CDR2 as SMNVEV (reference sequence). Trimming cost V 2 bases and J 6 bases, with 10 bases left between them. The CDR3 covers 13 residues. Original data processing: Reference gene primer amplification in the assay estimated nucleated cell counts. TCRdb's table, derived via immunoSEQ multiplex PCR, lists solely in-frame clones and lacks some. From that table come the V and J calls and clone size; the DNA was used to work out D and trimming. The sample shows about 210,000 clones, about 83% of them seen only once. The J gene is TRBJ1-1, the V gene TRBV27, with D possibly being TRBD1 (5 bases). Sequencing input: peripheral blood. This TCR was sampled from a man aged 50 to 59 with active or convalescent COVID-19. The CDR3, as DNA: TGTGCCAGCAGTTTAAGGTCAGGGTCTGAAGCTTTCTTT. Protein: CASSLRSGSEAFF.